This T cell receptor beta chain was sequenced in a study of blood T cell repertoires in COVID-19. As processed by the authors: Nucleated cell number was recorded as an estimate derived from reference gene primer amplification. Profiled with immunoSEQ multiplex PCR; TCRdb holds only in-frame clones, not every one. V, J and clone size are those of that table, while D and trimming were read from the DNA. The data hold some 150,000 clones, with around 84% observed a single time. This CDR3 spans 17 amino acids. Germline CDR1 and CDR2: SGDLS and YYNGEE. V shed 4 bases, J shed 5 bases, and the junction held 11 bases outside the gene matches.

Material: peripheral blood. This rearrangement joins TRBV9 to TRBJ2-2; 10 bases are shared with TRBD1. This receptor was identified in a human donor with acute or convalescent COVID-19. The donor label of this sample is uncertain. The DNA for the CDR3 is TGTGCCAGCAGCTACGACCGGACAGGGGGAGATACCGGGGAGCTGTTTTTT. Its protein is CASSYDRTGGDTGELFF.